Reported below is one TCR beta chain. Its antigen specificity is not known. Base qualities are missing; no much larger clone stands one base away. CDR1 and CDR2 are drawn from the germline V gene: LGHNT, FRNRAP. The CDR3 covers 13 residues, taking in both the cysteine and the phenylalanine. The only DNA kept is the CDR3, 39 bases in frame from the first base. V is shortened by 4 bases, J by 3 bases, and the region joining them spans 10 bases. The cohort was made up of 666 healthy bone marrow donors. Cohort members were all nominally healthy when sampled, although unrecorded immune exposures were likely present. The donor was CMV seronegative and was included in the group of a few hundred seronegative cohort members. Each donor provided a peripheral blood sample, and peripheral blood mononuclear cells were used for TCR beta sequencing. The Qiagen DNeasy Blood Extraction Kit was used to extract genomic DNA from the blood cell samples.

Receptor amplification or capture employed the immunoSEQ multiplex PCR assay. A mixture of 60 forward primers for TCR Vbeta segments and 13 reverse primers for TCR Jbeta segments was used in the multiplex PCR. The CDR3 region of rearranged TCR beta genes was amplified from genomic DNA by a multiplex PCR assay. The amplified TCR beta libraries were sequenced on the Illumina HiSeq System as 87-base-pair reads. Per the authors' processing: A later analysis counted around 72 million unique TCR beta chains across the approximately 700 repertoires, and around 9.9 million of these chains were shared by at least two donors. A nearest-neighbor algorithm error-corrected the raw reads and collapsed the reads into unique sequences, merging closely related sequences to remove PCR and sequencing errors. To assign V, D and J gene segments, CDR3 sequences were aligned to IMGT reference sequences. For a sequence to be retained, at least a six-nucleotide match to both a V gene segment and a J gene segment was required. Rearrangements were classified as productive when the CDR3 lacked stop codons and remained in frame with V and J, and all other rearrangements were classified as non-productive. CDR3 was defined according to IMGT convention as the region running from the second conserved V-encoded cysteine to the conserved J-encoded phenylalanine. In an earlier analysis of around 540 of the donors, sequences lacking an unambiguous match to a single V gene segment were excluded. In an earlier analysis of 450 to 750 of the donors, a V segment was called functional when productive rearrangements were above 56.7%, and segregating when the standard deviation between donors exceeded 5%. To diagnose cytomegalovirus status from the catalog of TCR beta chain sequences, a statistical classification framework was built. V and J gene assignment, in a later analysis, came from comparing TCR nucleotide sequences with IMGT/GENE-DB human TR gene sequences. In a later analysis, CDR3 sequences and most-parsimonious VDJ recombination scenarios were assigned using the TCRdist pipeline. In a later analysis, each TCR beta chain was defined by its CDR3 amino acid sequence together with its V-gene family, and reads lacking a unique V-gene family were excluded. To address suspected cross-contamination and a sequencing artifact, a later analysis removed a few hundred highly shared, low-generation-probability nucleotide sequences. In a later analysis, a clonal expansion index was calculated for each public chain from normalized within-repertoire ranks of inferred template counts. Generation probabilities in a later analysis came from a VDJ recombination model fitted to out-of-frame rearrangements, and those results were checked against IGoR. Hypergeometric tests were used in a later analysis to score TCR-TCR, TCR-HLA and TCR-CMV co-occurrence, with a repertoire-size bias correction applied to the TCR pairs. In a later analysis, false discovery rates were estimated by permuting HLA or CMV assignments 20 times. In a later analysis, co-occurring TCRs were grouped using DBSCAN, with TCRdist sequence similarity added in when clustering inside HLA-allele-positive subsets. Co-occurrence clustering excluded repertoires with fewer than 30,000 or more than 120,000 public chains, plus five with anomalous nucleotide sharing. The source is immuneACCESS, and TCRdb retained only in-frame sequences with V and J called. Part of the clones is not carried over; for the studies checked, unresolved V genes explain less than half of this, and the remainder is unexplained. V, J and clone size reflect that table, while D and trimming were determined from the DNA. Across this sample there are 130,000 or so clones, with over 70% seen only once. The biggest ten clones account for about 1.5% of the sample.

The source of the sample is a study of cytomegalovirus exposure and HLA in healthy donors (dated by TCRdb to between 2016 and 2019). For the study in its entirety: An earlier analysis of some 500 of the donors reported roughly 270 Gb of sequence data and 117 million unique TCR beta sequences from 150 million to 200 million T cells. An early release covering roughly 640 HLA-typed donors comprised roughly 300 gigabases of sequencing data and roughly 86 million unique TCR sequences. Of the 398 genotyped donors, 81% fell in the genetic ancestry cluster associated with self-reported Caucasian donors. The study was designed to test whether signatures of past pathogen exposure could be identified by cataloging public T cell receptors. The study profiled the T cell repertoires of about 640 subjects by immunosequencing and related them to cytomegalovirus serostatus. Besides the first cohort of under 700 subjects, a separate validation cohort made up of 120 or so different subjects was used. High-throughput TCR immunosequencing, statistical association of individual TCRs with disease status, and machine learning were combined to predict cytomegalovirus infection status. A later analysis re-analyzed previously published TCR beta repertoires from 666 donors and added high-resolution HLA genotyping to study TCR occurrence patterns. Rather than drawing on any new phenotypic data, the later analysis identified candidate immune exposures from TCR beta sequences and the way those sequences occurred across donors. An earlier analysis of 587 of the donors used high-throughput TCR beta sequencing to judge whether each TCR beta V gene segment behaved as functional or pseudogenic. Donor age, sex, ethnicity and CMV serostatus were compiled together with the repertoire data. Genome-wide SNP genotypes for about 55% of the 666 donors were used in a later genetic analysis, which treated that subset as a discovery cohort. Every repertoire in the discovery cohort had been generated on one and the same sequencing platform. HLA typing included class I and class II loci at four-digit resolution. Typing coverage varied by locus: roughly 620-640 donors for A, B, C, DRB1 and DQB1; approximately 520 for DQA1; around 610 for DPA1; roughly 450 for DPB1. Four or five DR-DQ haplotypes were handled as single units for association and clustering, since linkage in the cohort was strong. Among about 400 genotyped donors of the cohort, an average of about 240,000 unique TCR beta nucleotide sequences was sequenced per donor, of which roughly 18% were non-productive.

Broader findings and caveats from the paper: In a later analysis, TCR association rates were found to vary across HLA loci, with the most associated TCRs seen for DRB1 alleles and the fewest for HLA-C alleles. A later genetic analysis associated a missense DCLRE1C variant with V-gene and J-gene trimming of TCR beta chains, and an independent cohort replicated the association. The presence/absence analyses assumed that sequencing depth was roughly uniform across donors, and that assumption may not be true. Assigning TCR associations to individual alleles was difficult when HLA alleles, especially DR and DQ, strongly co-occurred. Some IMGT-functional V segments, including TRBV6-2 and TRBV6-3, could not be distinguished by the 87-base-pair reads and were therefore excluded. Because counts were too low, about 18 rarely observed V segments, including chromosome 9 orphons, were excluded from the earlier analysis of a few hundred of the donors. In an earlier analysis of several hundred of the donors, most TCR beta V segments were observed in productive rearrangements about 87% or about 30% of the time, broadly matching IMGT annotations. A further reported finding was that TCR beta sequences accurately predicted the HLA-A and HLA-B alleles for most subjects in the first cohort. A few of the identified cytomegalovirus-associated TCR beta chains were confirmed in vitro to be specific for cytomegalovirus antigens. While some public TCRs were present in many individuals, most TCR sequences turned up only very rarely across donors. Correlated functional status among segregating V segments might be attributable to linkage disequilibrium, but an unknown experimental factor could not be ruled out. A later genetic analysis reported fewer N-insertions in productive TCRs among donors in an Asian-associated ancestry cluster than the roughly 670-donor mean. Because some donors lacked HLA typing at each locus, the association tests relied only on the typed subset. Only TCR beta chains were sequenced in this cohort, and the absence of alpha or paired-chain data limited detectable features. Compared with equally common non-associated chains, HLA-associated TCR beta chains in a later analysis were more clonally expanded and had lower generation probabilities. A total of roughly 160 TCR beta chains were listed by the study as associated with cytomegalovirus. The classifier was reported to diagnose cytomegalovirus status with high specificity and sensitivity in both the original cohort and the validation cohort. The authors suggested that the approach could potentially be generalized to other disease states and immunological phenotypes. A later analysis associated 17,000 or so TCR beta sequences with specific HLA alleles at a false discovery rate of 0.05. A cluster of highly shared sequence variants was judged likely to be a technical artifact of the sequencing pipeline. Immune exposure information for the cohort was limited to CMV serostatus. In a later analysis, most CMV-associated TCR beta chains were found to appear HLA-restricted, with HLA associations seemingly driven largely by CMV exposure. In a later analysis, several top co-occurrence clusters were reported to appear linked to parvovirus B19, influenza, CMV and Epstein-Barr virus.

The sequenced sample was PBMCs. The clonotype originates from a young woman in good health and CMV-seronegative. The V gene is TRBV12-5 and the J gene is TRBJ2-7; possibly the D gene is TRBD2, per 5 matching bases. The CDR3 protein sequence reads: CASGSGLVYEQYF. The nucleotide sequence is TGTGCTAGTGGTTCAGGACTGGTCTACGAGCAGTACTTC. Beyond the CDR3, the reference TRBV12-5 and TRBJ2-7 genes provide the residues; the full variable domain reads: DARVTQTPRHKVTEMGQEVTMRCQPILGHNTVFWYRQTMMQGLELLAYFRNRAPLDDSGMPKDRFSAEMPDATLATLKIQPSEPRDSAVYFCASGSGLVYEQYFGPGTRLTVT.